There are a few counts of the clone carrying this TCR beta chain. RNA transcripts served as template for amplifying TCR beta CDR3 sequences. Second-round multiplex PCR came after a first-round RT-PCR that employed HTBI primers. MiXCR, run by TCRdb on the multiplex PCR reads, gives a single entry per CDR3 protein. In the table there are 900,000 to 1,200,000 distinct CDR3 sequences, about two fifths of which are singletons. The diagnosis was founded upon clinical symptoms, serum thyroxine, TRAb, thyroid ultrasound and orbital computed tomography. This entry belongs to a study of Graves' ophthalmopathy and Graves' hyperthyroidism. Germline-derived CDR1 and CDR2 are SEHNR and FQNEAQ (reference sequence). The CDR3 is 14 amino acids. With V trimmed by 0 bases and J by 3 bases, 0 bases remained unmatched.

The specimen was peripheral blood or thyroid tissue (not recorded which). The source is an adult man with Graves' hyperthyroidism. The chain couples TRBV7-9 to TRBJ2-3; 7 nucleotides align to TRBD2. In nucleotides, the CDR3 is TGTGCCAGCAGCTTAGCGGGAGGGACAGATACGCAGTATTTT. It specifies CASSLAGGTDTQYF.